This entry lists 29 T cell receptor beta chains sequenced from one sample in a study of OX40 agonist ivuxolimab in advanced cancers. Some clones are missing from TCRdb's copy, which holds only in-frame ones; the method was immunoSEQ multiplex PCR. This repertoire shows 14,000 or so clones, approximately 80% found once; its top ten account for less than 40%. The sample consisted of CD4+ or CD8+ T cells sorted from blood, taken in a trial of the OX40 agonist ivuxolimab. The source is an adult with an advanced solid tumor such as melanoma, head and neck, liver or kidney cancer.

The chain couples TRBV6-6 to TRBJ1-1, with D hard to call. Germline loops: CDR1 MNHNY, CDR2 SVGAGI (reference sequence). V lost 5 bases, J lost 4 bases, and 8 bases lay in between. The CDR3 contains 12 residues. DNA of the CDR3: TGTGCCAGCAGTCACCGGAGCACTGAAGCTTTCTTT. This codes for CASSHRSTEAFF.

This chain connects TRBV7-9 to TRBJ2-1; 14 bases are a match to TRBD2. V lost 0 bases, J lost 4 bases, and 5 bases stayed unmatched. The CDR3 has 18 residues. Per germline, CDR1 SEHNR and CDR2 FQNEAQ (reference sequence). CDR3 sequence: CASSLAPGLAGAYNEQFF. CDR3 nucleotides: TGTGCCAGCAGCTTAGCGCCGGGACTAGCGGGAGCATACAATGAGCAGTTCTTC.

The chain carries TRBV27 and TRBJ1-1; D is perhaps TRBD1 (5 bases). V gave up 2 bases and J gave up 6 bases, with 16 bases separating them. From germline, CDR1 is MNHEY and CDR2 SMNVEV (reference sequence). The CDR3 has 15 residues. The CDR3 region is CASSLGGQGSAEAFF. CDR3 coding DNA: TGTGCCAGCAGTTTAGGAGGCCAGGGAAGCGCTGAAGCTTTCTTT.

This clone has a single count. The chain has TRBV7-3 and TRBJ1-2; TRBD1 matches 8 bases. The CDR3 is made up of 15 amino acids. Germline CDR1 and CDR2: SGHTA and FQGTGA. With V trimmed by 1 base and J by 6 bases, 7 bases remained unmatched. CDR3 protein: CASSLNPGTGNGYTF. As DNA, the CDR3 is TGTGCCAGCAGCTTAAACCCTGGGACAGGCAATGGCTACACCTTC.

Turning to this clone: Other DNA sequences in this specimen translate into the identical CDR3. The rearrangement uses TRBV27 and TRBJ2-2; D might be TRBD1 (5 bases). Germline V gene sequence: CDR1 MNHEY, CDR2 SMNVEV (reference sequence). This CDR3 has 14 amino acids. V lost 2 bases, J lost 4 bases, and 8 bases lay in between. This CDR3 is CASSLGAATGELFF. For the CDR3, the DNA is TGTGCCAGCAGTTTAGGGGCCGCCACCGGGGAGCTGTTTTTT.

Regarding this clone: The sample contains more than one DNA sequence encoding this CDR3. V and J are TRBV15 and TRBJ2-7; 11 bases are shared with TRBD1. With 3 bases clipped from V and 1 base from J, the junction kept 5 bases outside the gene matches. The CDR3 is 16 residues long. The germline V gene encodes CDR1 LNHNV and CDR2 YYDKDF (reference sequence). For the CDR3, the DNA is TGTGCCACCAGCAGCCCGGGACAGGGGGGTTCCTACGAGCAGTACTTC. This translates into CATSSPGQGGSYEQYF. Complete variable domain (other parts from reference TRBV15 and TRBJ2-7): DAMVIQNPRYQVTQFGKPVTLSCSQTLNHNVMYWYQQKSSQAPKLLFHYYDKDFNNEADTPDNFQSRRPNTSFCFLDIRSPGLGDTAMYLCATSSPGQGGSYEQYFGPGTRLTVT.

The chain couples TRBV11-2 to TRBJ2-7; tentatively, D is TRBD1 (6 bases). Trimming removed 7 bases at V and 6 bases at J, with 16 bases between. The CDR3 length is 13 residues. CDR1 and CDR2 (germline): SGHAT, FQNNGV. CDR3 nucleotide sequence: TGTGCCAGCACACAGGGAGACCCTCGCGAGCAGTACTTC. Protein product: CASTQGDPREQYF.

This clone was seen a few times. CDR3 in DNA: TGTGCCAGCAGCCCTGGACTAGCTCCTCAACGCTCCTACAATGAGCAGTTCTTC. As protein: CASSPGLAPQRSYNEQFF. The V call is TRBV7-9, the J call TRBJ2-1, with 8 bases lining up with TRBD2. The CDR3 is made up of 18 amino acids. Per the germline V gene, CDR1 is SEHNR and CDR2 is FQNEAQ (reference sequence). V gave up 5 bases and J gave up 0 bases; unmatched junction bases: 12.

This clone came up a few times. This rearrangement joins TRBV7-9 to TRBJ1-1, with unresolved D. Trimming cost V 1 base and J 5 bases, with 17 bases left between them. Looked up from germline, CDR1 is SEHNR and CDR2 is FQNEAQ (reference sequence). The CDR3 spans 16 residues. CDR3 DNA sequence: TGTGCCAGCAGCTTAGGTCGGACGACCGATGGGACTGAAGCTTTCTTT. This codes for CASSLGRTTDGTEAFF. Complete variable domain (other parts from reference TRBV7-9 and TRBJ1-1): DTGVSQNPRHKITKRGQNVTFRCDPISEHNRLYWYRQTLGQGPEFLTYFQNEAQLEKSRLLSDRFSAERPKGSFSTLEIQRTEQGDSAMYLCASSLGRTTDGTEAFFGQGTRLTVV.

This clone was picked up a small number of times. The chain has TRBV2 and TRBJ2-5; 10 bases are shared with TRBD2. The ends lost 6 bases at V and 2 bases at J; junction bases unmatched: 6. The length of the CDR3 is 15 residues. Looked up from germline, CDR1 is SNHLY and CDR2 is FYNNEI. DNA for the CDR3: TGTGCCAGCAGACTTGGACTAGCGGTACAAGAGACCCAGTACTTC. Translated, it gives CASRLGLAVQETQYF.

The chain carries TRBV5-6 and TRBJ2-2; D perhaps matches TRBD2 (5 bases). CDR3 length: 15 residues. V lost 0 bases to trimming and J lost 2 bases, with 8 bases between them. Germline V gene sequence: CDR1 SGHDT, CDR2 YYEEEE. The CDR3 DNA is TGTGCCAGCAGCTTGGTACGGGGTAACACCGGGGAGCTGTTTTTT. It is translated as CASSLVRGNTGELFF.

Only one count was recorded for this clone. The chain recombines TRBV11-3 with TRBJ2-2; perhaps TRBD2 as D (6 bases). Germline lookup yields CDR1 SGHNT and CDR2 YENEEA. V was trimmed by 3 bases and J by 9 bases, leaving 8 bases between them. CDR3 length: 12 residues. This CDR3 is CASSLGLRELFF. The CDR3 DNA is TGTGCCAGCAGCTTGGGACTGAGGGAGCTGTTTTTT.

The J gene is TRBJ2-1, the V gene TRBV7-9; TRBD2 agrees at 9 bases. CDR3 size: 15 residues. Germline V CDR1 and CDR2: SEHNR, FQNEAQ (reference sequence). After removal of 5 bases from V and 8 bases from J, the junction contained 10 bases not matched to a gene. The CDR3 loop is CASSPAAGGPDEQFF. The CDR3 bases are TGTGCCAGCAGCCCCGCGGCGGGAGGGCCAGATGAGCAGTTCTTC.

The CDR3 reads CAWSWGSGNTIYF. As DNA, the CDR3 is TGTGCCTGGAGTTGGGGATCTGGAAACACCATATATTTT. The rearrangement uses TRBV30 and TRBJ1-3; D is undetermined. CDR1 and CDR2 (germline): GTSNPN, SVGIG (reference sequence). This CDR3 spans 13 amino acids. V was cut by 2 bases and J by 1 base, with 6 bases left in between.

This clone has only a few counts. This chain connects TRBV5-5 to TRBJ1-1; D gene uncertain. The CDR3 has 11 amino acids. V lost 4 bases and J 7 bases, leaving 8 bases between the germline ends. CDR1 and CDR2 from the germline V gene are SGHKS and YYEKEE (reference sequence). The CDR3 protein is CASSVRGEAFF. CDR3 DNA: TGTGCCAGCAGCGTTCGGGGTGAAGCTTTCTTT.

The rearrangement uses TRBV5-1 and TRBJ2-1; TRBD1 matches at 8 bases. CDR3 length equals 14 residues. Germline assignment: CDR1 SGHRS and CDR2 YFSETQ. V trimming: 0 bases; J trimming: 7 bases; junction bases outside the gene matches: 3. The CDR3 DNA is TGCGCCAGCAGCTTGGGGCAGGGGGCAAATGAGCAGTTCTTC. Residues: CASSLGQGANEQFF.

This sequence joins TRBV5-4 and TRBJ2-5, with TRBD2 matching 14 bases. The CDR3 extends over 15 amino acids. Germline loops: CDR1 SGHNT, CDR2 YYREEE (reference sequence). The V segment lost 3 bases and the J segment 5 bases; nucleotides outside the gene matches: 3. Here the CDR3 DNA reads TGTGCCAGCAGCTACGGGACTAGCGGGAGTGAGACCCAGTACTTC. Encoded protein: CASSYGTSGSETQYF. The whole variable domain, filled in from reference TRBV5-4 and TRBJ2-5, reads ETGVTQSPTHLIKTRGQQVTLRCSSQSGHNTVSWYQQALGQGPQFIFQYYREEENGRGNFPPRFSGLQFPNYSSELNVNALELDDSALYLCASSYGTSGSETQYFGPGTRLLVL.

This clone is termed medium-sized. The chain is built from TRBV6-6 and TRBJ1-1, with TRBD1 matching over 7 bases. J was trimmed by 3 bases and V by 6 bases; bases with no gene match: 7. Germline V lookup: CDR1 MNHNY, CDR2 SVGAGI (reference sequence). CDR3 length: 14 amino acids. The CDR3 DNA reads TGTGCCAGCAGGCAAGGGGGCTTCGACACTGAAGCTTTCTTT. Protein: CASRQGGFDTEAFF.

The CDR3 spells CASSQTGGTAGEQYF. In DNA, the CDR3 is TGCGCCAGCAGCCAAACGGGAGGGACCGCGGGGGAGCAGTACTTC. This chain links TRBV4-1 with TRBJ2-7; 8 bases match TRBD2. Losses at the gene ends were 2 bases for V and 7 bases for J; bases not matched to a gene: 10. This CDR3 has 15 amino acids. Germline loops: CDR1 MGHRA, CDR2 YSYEKL.

This clone showed up just once. J is TRBJ1-1 and V is TRBV5-4, with a weak D call TRBD1 (5 bases). The CDR3 has 14 residues. Germline loops: CDR1 SGHNT, CDR2 YYREEE (reference sequence). V was shortened by 4 bases and J by 5 bases, with 15 bases between the two germline ends. CDR3 DNA: TGTGCCAGCAGCCCAACGGGACGACGGACTGAAGCTTTCTTT. Amino acids: CASSPTGRRTEAFF.

As concerns this clone: The CDR3 carries no conserved terminal phenylalanine or tryptophan, so it likely arises from a read error. This sequence joins TRBV29-1 and TRBJ1-2, with a weak D call TRBD1 (5 bases). Germline V gene sequence: CDR1 SQVTM, CDR2 ANQGSEA. Trimming left V 8 bases short and J 0 bases short, with 16 bases between. This CDR3 is 14 amino acids long. CDR3 amino acids: CSISRDLANYGYTS. In DNA form, the CDR3 reads TGCAGCATCTCCCGGGACCTAGCTAACTATGGCTACACCTCC.

The chain combines TRBV13 with TRBJ1-2; D unclear. Looked up from germline, CDR1 is PRHDT and CDR2 is FYEKMQ (reference sequence). V gave up 3 bases and J gave up 8 bases, with 16 bases separating them. The CDR3 spans 14 residues. The CDR3 DNA reads TGTGCCAGCAGCTTGGCAATGGACCCCGGGGGCTACACCTTC. It specifies CASSLAMDPGGYTF.

The J gene is TRBJ2-1, the V gene TRBV5-4; 7 bases fit TRBD2. The germline V gene has CDR1 SGHNT and CDR2 YYREEE (reference sequence). J lost 4 bases, V lost 3 bases, and 7 bases had no gene match. This CDR3 comprises 15 residues. This CDR3 is CASSSGTTLYNEQFF. The CDR3 DNA reads TGTGCCAGCAGCTCAGGGACTACCCTGTACAATGAGCAGTTCTTC.

For this clone: This probably arose from a read error, given a far larger clone one base away. The rearrangement joins TRBV5-1 to TRBJ1-4, with 9 bases aligning to TRBD1. Germline V CDR1 and CDR2: SGHRS, YFSETQ. J was trimmed by 7 bases and V by 3 bases; bases with no gene match: 10. The CDR3 has 16 amino acids. CDR3 coding DNA: TGCGCCAGCAGCTCGACAAACAGGGGGCTGAGTGAAAAACTGTTTTTT. Encoded protein: CASSSTNRGLSEKLFF.

CDR3 protein: CASSLGLAAAEQYF. As DNA, the CDR3 is TGCGCCAGCAGCTTGGGGCTAGCGGCAGCCGAGCAGTACTTC. This chain joins TRBV5-1 and TRBJ2-7; 7 bases match TRBD2. After removal of 0 bases from V and 6 bases from J, the junction contained 6 bases not matched to a gene. CDR1 is SGHRS, CDR2 YFSETQ, per germline. This CDR3 spans 14 amino acids. Variable domain in full (rest from reference TRBV5-1 and TRBJ2-7): KAGVTQTPRYLIKTRGQQVTLSCSPISGHRSVSWYQQTPGQGLQFLFEYFSETQRNKGNFPGRFSGRQFSNSRSEMNVSTLELGDSALYLCASSLGLAAAEQYFGPGTRLTVT.

The table lists this clone with a count of one. The chain carries TRBV27 and TRBJ2-1, with D hard to call. V lost 5 bases to trimming and J lost 4 bases, with 15 bases between them. Germline V gene sequence: CDR1 MNHEY, CDR2 SMNVEV (reference sequence). The CDR3 covers 15 residues. The CDR3 DNA follows: TGTGCCAGCAGTGCCGGCGCTAACGTTTACAATGAGCAGTTCTTC. Amino acid sequence: CASSAGANVYNEQFF.

The chain links TRBV30 to TRBJ2-6; D possibly corresponds to TRBD2 (7 bases). CDR1 is GTSNPN, CDR2 SVGIG, per germline (reference sequence). The CDR3 is made up of 19 amino acids. Deletions cut 0 bases from V and 0 bases from J, with 18 bases between. The CDR3 loop reads CAWSVGGVLPLSGANVLTF. The CDR3 nucleotides are TGTGCCTGGAGTGTAGGGGGGGTCCTCCCACTCTCTGGGGCCAACGTCCTGACTTTC.

J is TRBJ1-5 and V is TRBV6-1; the match to TRBD1 covers 7 bases. Germline loops: CDR1 MNHNS, CDR2 SASEGT. The J segment lost 1 base and the V segment lost 5 bases, leaving 14 bases of the junction unmatched. CDR3 length equals 18 residues. CDR3 region: CASSQDYRGLRSNQPQHF. The CDR3 DNA sequence: TGTGCCAGCAGTCAAGATTACAGGGGATTACGGAGCAATCAGCCCCAGCATTTT.

The V call is TRBV6-6, the J call TRBJ1-1, with D tentatively TRBD1 (5 bases). Germline CDR1 and CDR2: MNHNY and SVGAGI (reference sequence). V was clipped by 6 bases and J by 3 bases, with 11 bases between them. The CDR3 is made up of 13 amino acids. The CDR3 DNA reads TGTGCCAGCAGGGACGGGGGGTACACTGAAGCTTTCTTT. As protein: CASRDGGYTEAFF.